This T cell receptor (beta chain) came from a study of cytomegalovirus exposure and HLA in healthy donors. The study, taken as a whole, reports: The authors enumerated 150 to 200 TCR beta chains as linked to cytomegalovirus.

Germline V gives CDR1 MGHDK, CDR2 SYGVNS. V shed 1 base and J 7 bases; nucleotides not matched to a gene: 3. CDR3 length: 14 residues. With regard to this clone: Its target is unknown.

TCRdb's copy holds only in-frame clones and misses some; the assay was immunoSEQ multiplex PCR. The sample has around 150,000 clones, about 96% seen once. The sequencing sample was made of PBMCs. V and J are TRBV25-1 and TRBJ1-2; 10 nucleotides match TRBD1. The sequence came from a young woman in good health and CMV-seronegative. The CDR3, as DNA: TGTGCCAGCAGTGAATTCCGGGACAGGGGTGGCTACACCTTC. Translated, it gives CASSEFRDRGGYTF.